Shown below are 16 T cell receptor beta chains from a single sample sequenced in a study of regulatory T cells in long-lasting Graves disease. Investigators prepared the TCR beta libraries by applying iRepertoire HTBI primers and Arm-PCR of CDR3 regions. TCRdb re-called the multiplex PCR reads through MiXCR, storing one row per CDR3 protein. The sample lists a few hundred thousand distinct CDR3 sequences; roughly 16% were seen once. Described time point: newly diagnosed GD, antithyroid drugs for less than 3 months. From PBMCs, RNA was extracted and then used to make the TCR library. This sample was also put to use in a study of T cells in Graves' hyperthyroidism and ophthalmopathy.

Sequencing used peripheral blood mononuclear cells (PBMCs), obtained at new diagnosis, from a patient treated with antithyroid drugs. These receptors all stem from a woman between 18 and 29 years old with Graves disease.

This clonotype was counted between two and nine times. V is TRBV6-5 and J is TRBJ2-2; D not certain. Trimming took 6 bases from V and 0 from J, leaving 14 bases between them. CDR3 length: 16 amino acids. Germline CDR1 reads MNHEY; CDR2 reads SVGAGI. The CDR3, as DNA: TGTGCCAGCAGCTACCCGGATCCCACGAACACCGGGGAGCTGTTTTTT. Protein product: CASSYPDPTNTGELFF.

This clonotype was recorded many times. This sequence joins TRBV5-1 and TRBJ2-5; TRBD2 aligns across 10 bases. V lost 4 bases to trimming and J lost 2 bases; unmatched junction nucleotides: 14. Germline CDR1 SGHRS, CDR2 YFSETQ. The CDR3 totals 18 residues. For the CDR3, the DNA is TGCGCCAGCAGCAGGGGACTAGCGTGGTCTAGGGAGCAAGAGACCCAGTACTTC. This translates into CASSRGLAWSREQETQYF.

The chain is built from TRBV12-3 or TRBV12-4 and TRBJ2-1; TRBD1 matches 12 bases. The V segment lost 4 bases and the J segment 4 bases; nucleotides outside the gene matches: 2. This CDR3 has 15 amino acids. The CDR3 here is CASSWGQGAYNEQFF. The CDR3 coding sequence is TGTGCCAGCAGTTGGGGACAGGGGGCGTACAATGAGCAGTTCTTC.

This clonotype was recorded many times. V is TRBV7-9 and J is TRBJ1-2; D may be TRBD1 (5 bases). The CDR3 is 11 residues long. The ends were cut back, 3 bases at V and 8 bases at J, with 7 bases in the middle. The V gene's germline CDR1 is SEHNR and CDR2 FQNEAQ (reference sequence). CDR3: CASSFGGGYTF. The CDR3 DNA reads TGTGCCAGCAGCTTCGGGGGGGGCTACACCTTC.

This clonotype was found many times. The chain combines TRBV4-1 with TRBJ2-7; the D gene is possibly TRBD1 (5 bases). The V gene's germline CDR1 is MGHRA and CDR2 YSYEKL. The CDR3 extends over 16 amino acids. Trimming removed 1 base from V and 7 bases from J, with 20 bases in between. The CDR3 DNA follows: TGCGCCAGCAGCCAAGTATGGCAGGGTCGTGTTGGGGAGCAGTACTTC. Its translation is CASSQVWQGRVGEQYF.

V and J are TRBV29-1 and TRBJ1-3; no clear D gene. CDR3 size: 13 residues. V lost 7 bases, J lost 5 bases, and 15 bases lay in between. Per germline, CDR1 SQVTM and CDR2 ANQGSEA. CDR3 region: CSAAGYIRNTIYF. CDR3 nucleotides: TGCAGCGCCGCGGGTTACATAAGAAACACCATATATTTT.

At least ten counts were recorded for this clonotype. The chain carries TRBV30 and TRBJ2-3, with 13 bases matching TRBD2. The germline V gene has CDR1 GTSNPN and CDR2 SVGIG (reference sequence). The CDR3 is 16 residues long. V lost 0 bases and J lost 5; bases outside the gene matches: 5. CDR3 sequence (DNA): TGTGCCTGGAGTGTCGGACTAGCGGGGGTGGGAGATACGCAGTATTTT. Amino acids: CAWSVGLAGVGDTQYF.

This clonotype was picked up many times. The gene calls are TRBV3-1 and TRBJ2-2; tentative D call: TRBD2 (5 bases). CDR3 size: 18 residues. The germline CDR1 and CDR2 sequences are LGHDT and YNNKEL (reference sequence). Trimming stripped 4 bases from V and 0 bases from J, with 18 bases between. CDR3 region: CASSRGVVRLPNTGELFF. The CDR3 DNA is TGTGCCAGCAGCCGAGGAGTAGTGAGACTACCGAACACCGGGGAGCTGTTTTTT. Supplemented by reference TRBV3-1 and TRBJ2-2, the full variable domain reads DTAVSQTPKYLVTQMGNDKSIKCEQNLGHDTMYWYKQDSKKFLKIMFSYNNKELIINETVPNRFSPKSPDKAHLNLHINSLELGDSAVYFCASSRGVVRLPNTGELFFGEGSRLTVL.

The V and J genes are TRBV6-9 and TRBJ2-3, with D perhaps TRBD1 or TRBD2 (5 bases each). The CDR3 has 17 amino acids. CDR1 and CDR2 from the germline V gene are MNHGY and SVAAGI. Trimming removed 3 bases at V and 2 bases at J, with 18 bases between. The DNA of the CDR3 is TGTGCCAGCAGTTACTCGAAGGGGAGCTACTACACAGATACGCAGTATTTT. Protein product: CASSYSKGSYYTDTQYF.

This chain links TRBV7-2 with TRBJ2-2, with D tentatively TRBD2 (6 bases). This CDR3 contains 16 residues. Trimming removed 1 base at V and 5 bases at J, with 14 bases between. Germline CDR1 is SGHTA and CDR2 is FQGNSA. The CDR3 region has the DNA TGTGCCAGCAGCTTAGTGGGGGGAGGTCGTACCGGGGAGCTGTTTTTT. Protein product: CASSLVGGGRTGELFF.

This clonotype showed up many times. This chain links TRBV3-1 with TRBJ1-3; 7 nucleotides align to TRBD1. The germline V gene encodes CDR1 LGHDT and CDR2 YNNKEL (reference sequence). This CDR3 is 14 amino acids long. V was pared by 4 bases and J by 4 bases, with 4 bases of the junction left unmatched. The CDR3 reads CASSPTGLGNTIYF. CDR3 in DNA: TGTGCCAGCAGCCCGACAGGGCTCGGAAACACCATATATTTT.

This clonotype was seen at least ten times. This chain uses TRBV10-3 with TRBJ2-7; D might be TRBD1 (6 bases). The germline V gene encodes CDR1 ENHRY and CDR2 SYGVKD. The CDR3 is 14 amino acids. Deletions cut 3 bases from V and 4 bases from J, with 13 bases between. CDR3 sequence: CAISDPGADYEQYF. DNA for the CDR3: TGTGCCATCAGTGACCCAGGGGCGGATTACGAGCAGTACTTC.

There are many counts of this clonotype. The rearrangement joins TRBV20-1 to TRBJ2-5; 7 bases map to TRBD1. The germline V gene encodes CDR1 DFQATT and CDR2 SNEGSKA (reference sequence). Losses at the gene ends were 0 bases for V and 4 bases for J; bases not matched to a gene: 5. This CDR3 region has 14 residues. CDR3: CSARDEGGPETQYF. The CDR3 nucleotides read TGCAGTGCTAGAGATGAAGGGGGCCCAGAGACCCAGTACTTC.

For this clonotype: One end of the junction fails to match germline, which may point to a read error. Here the CDR3 DNA reads TGCGCCAGCAGCCACCTCCCACCGGGACAGGGAACCGGGGAGCTGTCTTTT. Residues: CASSHLPPGQGTGELSF. This sequence joins TRBV5-1 and TRBJ2-2; 9 positions agree with TRBD1. This CDR3 is built from 17 residues. Germline V gives CDR1 SGHRS, CDR2 YFSETQ. The full variable domain, in which reference TRBV5-1 and TRBJ2-2 provide the parts outside the CDR3, is KAGVTQTPRYLIKTRGQQVTLSCSPISGHRSVSWYQQTPGQGLQFLFEYFSETQRNKGNFPGRFSGRQFSNSRSEMNVSTLELGDSALYLCASSHLPPGQGTGELSFGEGSRLTVL.

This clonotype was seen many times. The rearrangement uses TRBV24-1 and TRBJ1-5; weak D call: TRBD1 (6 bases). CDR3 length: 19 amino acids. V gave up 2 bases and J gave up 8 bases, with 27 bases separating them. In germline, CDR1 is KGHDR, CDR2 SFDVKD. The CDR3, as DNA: TGTGCCACCAGTGATTCCAGATTACGTGGGTTGGGGGCCCTGGAGCCCCAGCATTTT. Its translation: CATSDSRLRGLGALEPQHF.

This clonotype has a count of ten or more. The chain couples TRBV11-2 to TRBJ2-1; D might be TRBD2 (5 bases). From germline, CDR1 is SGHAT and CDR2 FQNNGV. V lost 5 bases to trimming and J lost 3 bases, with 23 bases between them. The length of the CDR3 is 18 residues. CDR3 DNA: TGTGCCAGCAGCCCACCCCCTGTCTTCGCGGGCAACTACAATGAGCAGTTCTTC. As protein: CASSPPPVFAGNYNEQFF.